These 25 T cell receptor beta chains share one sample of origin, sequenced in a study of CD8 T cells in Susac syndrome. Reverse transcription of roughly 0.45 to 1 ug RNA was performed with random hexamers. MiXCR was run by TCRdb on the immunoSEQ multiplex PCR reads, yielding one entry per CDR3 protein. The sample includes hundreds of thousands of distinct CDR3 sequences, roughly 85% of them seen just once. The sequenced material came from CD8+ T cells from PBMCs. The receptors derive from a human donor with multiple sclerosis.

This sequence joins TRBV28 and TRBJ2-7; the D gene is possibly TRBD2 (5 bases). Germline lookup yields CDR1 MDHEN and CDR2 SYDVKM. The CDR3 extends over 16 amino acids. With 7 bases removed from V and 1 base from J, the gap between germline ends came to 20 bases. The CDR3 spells CASTGPLQDWSYEQYF. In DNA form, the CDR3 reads TGTGCCAGCACCGGCCCCCTCCAGGACTGGTCCTACGAGCAGTACTTC.

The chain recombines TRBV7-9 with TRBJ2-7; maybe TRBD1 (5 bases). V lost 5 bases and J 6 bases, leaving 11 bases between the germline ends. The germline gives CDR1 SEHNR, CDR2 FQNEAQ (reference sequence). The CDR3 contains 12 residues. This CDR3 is CASSGAGLEQYF. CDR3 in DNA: TGTGCCAGCAGCGGTGCAGGGCTCGAGCAGTACTTC.

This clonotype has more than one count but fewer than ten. CDR3 loop: CASSLYLSLAGEEEQYF. CDR3 sequence (DNA): TGTGCCAGCAGCTTATATCTCTCCCTAGCGGGAGAGGAAGAGCAGTACTTC. V usage is TRBV7-6 and J usage is TRBJ2-7, with 10 bases matching TRBD2. Germline loops: CDR1 SGHVS, CDR2 FNYEAQ. Losses at the gene ends were 2 bases for V and 7 bases for J; bases not matched to a gene: 14. The CDR3 has 17 residues.

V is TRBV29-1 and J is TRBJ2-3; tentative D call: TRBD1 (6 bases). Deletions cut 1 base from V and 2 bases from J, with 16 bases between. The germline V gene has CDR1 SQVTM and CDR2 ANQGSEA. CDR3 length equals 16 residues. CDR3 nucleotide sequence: TGCAGCGTTGAAGGAGCTTTAACGGGACACACAGATACGCAGTATTTT. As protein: CSVEGALTGHTDTQYF.

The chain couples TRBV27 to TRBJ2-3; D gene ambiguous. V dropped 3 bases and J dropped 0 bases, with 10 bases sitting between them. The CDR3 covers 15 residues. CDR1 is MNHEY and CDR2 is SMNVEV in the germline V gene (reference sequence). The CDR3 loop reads CASSFGSTSTDTQYF. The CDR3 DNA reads TGTGCCAGCAGTTTCGGATCCACAAGCACAGATACGCAGTATTTT.

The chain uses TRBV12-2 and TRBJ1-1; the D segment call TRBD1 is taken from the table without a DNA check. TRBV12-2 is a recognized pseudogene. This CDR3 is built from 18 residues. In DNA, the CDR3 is TGTGCAAGTCGCTTAGAATGTGGGTTGGGGGGCCAGAACACTGAAGCTTTCTTT. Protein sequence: CASRLECGLGGQNTEAFF.

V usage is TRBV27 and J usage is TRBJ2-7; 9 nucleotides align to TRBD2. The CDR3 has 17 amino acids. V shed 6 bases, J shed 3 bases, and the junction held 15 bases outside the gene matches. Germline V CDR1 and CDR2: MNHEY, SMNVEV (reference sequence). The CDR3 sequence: CASSPLFAGGRNYEQYF. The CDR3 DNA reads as TGTGCCAGCAGCCCTCTTTTTGCGGGAGGGAGGAACTACGAGCAGTACTTC.

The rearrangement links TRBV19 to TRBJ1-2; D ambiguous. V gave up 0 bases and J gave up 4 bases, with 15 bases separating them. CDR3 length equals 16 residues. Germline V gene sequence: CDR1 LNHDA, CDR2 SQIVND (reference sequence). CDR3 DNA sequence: TGTGCCAGTAGTATAGATCCCCCGGAGTTTCTCTATGGCTACACCTTC. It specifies CASSIDPPEFLYGYTF.

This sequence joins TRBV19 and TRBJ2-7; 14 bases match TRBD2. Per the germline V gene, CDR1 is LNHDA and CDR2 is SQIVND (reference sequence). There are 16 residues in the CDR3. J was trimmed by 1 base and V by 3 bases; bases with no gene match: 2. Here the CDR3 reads CASSIGLAGGSYEQYF. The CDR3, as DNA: TGTGCCAGTAGTATTGGACTAGCGGGAGGTTCCTACGAGCAGTACTTC.

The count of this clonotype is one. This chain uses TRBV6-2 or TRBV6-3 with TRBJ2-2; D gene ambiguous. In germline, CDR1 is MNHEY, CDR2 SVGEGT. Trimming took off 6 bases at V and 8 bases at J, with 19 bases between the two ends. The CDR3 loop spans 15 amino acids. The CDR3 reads CASSTINAGGGELFF. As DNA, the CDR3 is TGTGCCAGCAGCACCATCAACGCCGGCGGAGGGGAGCTGTTTTTT.

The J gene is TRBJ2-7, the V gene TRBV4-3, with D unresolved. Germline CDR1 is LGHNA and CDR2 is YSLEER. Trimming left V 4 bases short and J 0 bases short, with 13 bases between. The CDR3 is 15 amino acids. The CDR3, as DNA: TGCGCCAGCAGCCCCTTCCGGCGAAGCTCCTACGAGCAGTACTTC. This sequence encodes CASSPFRRSSYEQYF.

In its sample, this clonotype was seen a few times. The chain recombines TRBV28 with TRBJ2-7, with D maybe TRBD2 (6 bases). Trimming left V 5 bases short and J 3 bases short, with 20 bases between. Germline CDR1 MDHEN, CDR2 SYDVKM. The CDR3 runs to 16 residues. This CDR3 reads CASSRGRREIGYEQYF. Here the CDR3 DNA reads TGTGCCAGCAGTCGAGGGCGGCGGGAAATAGGCTACGAGCAGTACTTC.

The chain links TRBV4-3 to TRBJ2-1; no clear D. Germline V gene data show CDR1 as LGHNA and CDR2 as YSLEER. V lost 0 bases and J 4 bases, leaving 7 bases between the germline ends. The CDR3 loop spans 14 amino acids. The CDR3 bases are TGCGCCAGCAGCCAAGATCGAGGATACAATGAGCAGTTCTTC. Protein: CASSQDRGYNEQFF.

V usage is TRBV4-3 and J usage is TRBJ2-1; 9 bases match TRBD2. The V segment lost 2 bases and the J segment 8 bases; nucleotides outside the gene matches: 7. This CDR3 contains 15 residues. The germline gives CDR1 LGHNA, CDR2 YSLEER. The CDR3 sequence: CASSQNQGLAYEQFF. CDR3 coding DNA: TGCGCCAGCAGCCAAAACCAGGGACTAGCATATGAGCAGTTCTTC.

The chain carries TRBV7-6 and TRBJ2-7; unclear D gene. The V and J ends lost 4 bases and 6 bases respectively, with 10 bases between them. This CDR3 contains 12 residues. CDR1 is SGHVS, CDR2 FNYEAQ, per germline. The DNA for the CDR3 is TGTGCCAGCAGCTCCCAGAAGGGCGAGCAGTACTTC. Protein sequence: CASSSQKGEQYF. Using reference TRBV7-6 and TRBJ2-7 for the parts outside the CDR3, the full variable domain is GAGVSQSPRYKVTKRGQDVALRCDPISGHVSLYWYRQALGQGPEFLTYFNYEAQQDKSGLPNDRFSAERPEGSISTLTIQRTEQRDSAMYRCASSSQKGEQYFGPGTRLTVT.

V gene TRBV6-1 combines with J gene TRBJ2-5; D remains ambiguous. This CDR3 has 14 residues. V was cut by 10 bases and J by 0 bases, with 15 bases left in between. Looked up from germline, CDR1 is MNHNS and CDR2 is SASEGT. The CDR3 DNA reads TGTGCCACCACGATAACGCTTTACCAAGAGACCCAGTACTTC. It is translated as CATTITLYQETQYF.

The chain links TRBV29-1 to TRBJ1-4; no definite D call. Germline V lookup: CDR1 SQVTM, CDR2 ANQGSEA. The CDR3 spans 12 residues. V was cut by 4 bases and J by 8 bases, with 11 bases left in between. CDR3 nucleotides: TGCAGCGTTGTTGCTACCGGGGAAAAACTGTTTTTT. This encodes CSVVATGEKLFF.

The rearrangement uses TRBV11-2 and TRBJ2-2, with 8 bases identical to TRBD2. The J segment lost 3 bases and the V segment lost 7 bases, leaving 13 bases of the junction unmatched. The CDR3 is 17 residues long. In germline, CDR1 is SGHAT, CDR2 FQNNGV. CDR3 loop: CASTTPGAGEDTGELFF. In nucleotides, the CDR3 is TGTGCCAGCACCACCCCGGGAGCGGGAGAGGACACCGGGGAGCTGTTTTTT.

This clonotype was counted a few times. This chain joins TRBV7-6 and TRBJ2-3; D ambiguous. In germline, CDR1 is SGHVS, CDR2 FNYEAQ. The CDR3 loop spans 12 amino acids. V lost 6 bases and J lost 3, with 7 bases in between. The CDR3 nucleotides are TGTGCCAGCAGTTACGAAACAGATACGCAGTATTTT. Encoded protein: CASSYETDTQYF.

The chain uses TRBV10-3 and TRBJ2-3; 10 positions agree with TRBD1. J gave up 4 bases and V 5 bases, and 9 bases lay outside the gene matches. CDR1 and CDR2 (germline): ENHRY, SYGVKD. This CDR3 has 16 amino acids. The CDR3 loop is CAISLDRGRRADTQYF. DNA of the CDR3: TGTGCCATCAGTCTCGACAGGGGGCGAAGAGCAGATACGCAGTATTTT.

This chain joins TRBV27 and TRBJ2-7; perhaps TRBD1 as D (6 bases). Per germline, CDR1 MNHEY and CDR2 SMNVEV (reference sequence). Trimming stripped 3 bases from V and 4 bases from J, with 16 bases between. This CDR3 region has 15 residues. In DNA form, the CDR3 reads TGTGCCAGCAGTTTTCGCCGGGACAAAGCATACGAGCAGTACTTC. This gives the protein CASSFRRDKAYEQYF.

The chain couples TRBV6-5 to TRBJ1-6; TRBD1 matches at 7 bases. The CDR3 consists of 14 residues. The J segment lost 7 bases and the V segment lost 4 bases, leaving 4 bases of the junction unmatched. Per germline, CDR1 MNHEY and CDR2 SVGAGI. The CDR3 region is CASSFRGENSPLHF. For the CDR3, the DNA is TGTGCCAGCAGTTTCAGGGGGGAGAATTCACCCCTCCACTTT.

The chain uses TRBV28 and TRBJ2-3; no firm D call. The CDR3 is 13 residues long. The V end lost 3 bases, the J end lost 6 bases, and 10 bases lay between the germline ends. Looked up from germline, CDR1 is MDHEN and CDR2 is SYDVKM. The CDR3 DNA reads TGTGCCAGCAGTTTTAGAGTCACGGATACGCAGTATTTT. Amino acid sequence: CASSFRVTDTQYF.

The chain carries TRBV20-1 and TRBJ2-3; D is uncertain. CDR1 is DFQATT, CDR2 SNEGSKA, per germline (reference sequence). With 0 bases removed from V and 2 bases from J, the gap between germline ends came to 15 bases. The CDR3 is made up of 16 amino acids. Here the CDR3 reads CSARDRARDSTDTQYF. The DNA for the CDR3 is TGCAGTGCTAGAGATCGGGCACGAGATTCCACAGATACGCAGTATTTT.

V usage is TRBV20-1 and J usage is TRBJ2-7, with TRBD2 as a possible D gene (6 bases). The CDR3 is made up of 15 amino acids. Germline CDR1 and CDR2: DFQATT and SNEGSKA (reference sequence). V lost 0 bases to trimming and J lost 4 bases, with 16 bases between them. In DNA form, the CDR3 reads TGCAGTGCTAGAGATCCGGGCGGGACCGCTTACGAGCAGTACTTC. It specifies CSARDPGGTAYEQYF.